The present T cell receptor (beta chain) was sequenced within a study of response to subunit inactivated influenza vaccine. Findings of the study overall: It was suggested by the authors that few new T cells are recruited by each seasonal influenza vaccination.

Trimming took 5 bases from V and 3 from J; bases not matched to a gene: 19. The CDR3 has 18 residues. This clonotype was detected only a few times. As yet, its antigen is unknown. TCRdb fed the RT-PCR reads into MiXCR, producing one record per CDR3 protein. This sample carries 400,000 to 650,000 distinct CDR3 sequences, less than 7.5% of them seen once, and the ten largest clones take around 13%. Material: PBMCs from blood, obtained about 24 months after vaccination. The sequence derives from a man aged 50 to 75 who received an inactivated influenza vaccine. V gene TRBV12-3 or TRBV12-4 combines with J gene TRBJ2-7; 7 positions agree with TRBD1. The CDR3 spells CASSKTGKGLEGGYEQYF. The CDR3 DNA reads as TGTGCCAGCAGTAAGACAGGGAAGGGGCTGGAAGGGGGCTACGAGCAGTACTTC.